This TCR beta chain emerged from a study of blood T cell repertoires in COVID-19 (dated by TCRdb to 2018 to 2020). Looking at the study overall: Samples from collaborators originated in the United States, Italy and Spain and spanned both the acute and convalescent phases of COVID-19. The prospective study material was composed of cDNA or gDNA derived from T cells, B-cell-depleted T cells, or PBMCs. Subjects who had been exposed to COVID-19, were actively infected with it, or had recovered from it provided the deeply sampled blood TCRbeta repertoires that made up the dataset. The repertoires were made available in a free public database intended to serve as a resource for research on the immune response to SARS-CoV-2. Samples were obtained from the ongoing ImmuneRACE study (first 160 participants) and from 1,254 subjects provided by 6 global collaborators. The sample metadata nearly always contained a de-identified subject ID, COVID-19 status, age in years and sex. HLA class I and class II types, where available, came from metadata supplied by the sample provider rather than from assay-based typing. What the study reported, not specific to this receptor: The quantity of clinical and demographic metadata differed by source and by participant and was supplied without curation.

Concerning this clone: What antigen it recognizes has not been identified. No clone much larger than this one lies a single base away; base qualities are absent.

Trimming accounts for 4 bases at V and 11 bases at J, while the number of junction bases matched to no gene is 9. CDR1 and CDR2 were assigned from the germline V gene as MDHEN and SYDVKM. The CDR3 sequence holds 15 residues, the cysteine and phenylalanine included. Only the CDR3 part of the read is kept: 45 bases, read in frame from the first base. Each collaborating institution followed its own protocols to collect whole blood in K2EDTA tubes. For TCRbeta analysis, collaborator samples were shipped as frozen whole blood, as isolated PBMCs, or as DNA extracted from either sample type. TCRbeta CDR3 regions were amplified from genomic DNA using the immunoSEQ Assay, a bias-controlled multiplex PCR. In the source study's methods: The number of nucleated cells in each sample was estimated from the amplification of reference gene primers within the assay. Sequence reads were collapsed and filtered to measure the absolute abundance of every unique TCRbeta CDR3 rearrangement. For each sample, productive Simpson clonality was calculated as the square root of Simpson's diversity index across productive rearrangements. As stored in TCRdb, this immuneACCESS dataset retains in-frame rearrangements with V and J assigned. A fraction of the clones does not appear; measured against another copy, unresolved V genes explain less than half of the discrepancy, and the remainder lacks a known reason. V and J calls and clone size follow that table, whereas D and trimming were derived from the DNA. Present in this sample are under 85,000 clones, roughly 90% of which were seen just once. Approximately 17% of the sample rests with the top ten.

This TCR came from an elderly man in a cohort sampled during active COVID-19. The specimen was peripheral blood. The chain links TRBV28 with TRBJ1-6; 9 bases in the middle match TRBD1. The CDR3 region has the sequence CASSSAGTGMTPLHF. The DNA is TGTGCCAGCAGTTCCGCCGGGACAGGGATGACACCCCTCCACTTT.